This T cell receptor (beta chain) derives from a study of blood T cell repertoires in COVID-19. In the study overall: The United States, Italy and Spain provided the acute and convalescent COVID-19 samples. Sources were T cells, B-cell-depleted T cells, or PBMCs; the material itself was cDNA or gDNA.

The CDR3 consists of 14 residues. Germline V gene sequence: CDR1 MDHEN, CDR2 SYDVKM. Between the trimmed V and J ends, which lost 3 bases and 6 bases, there was a span of 9 bases. TCRdb's table, derived via immunoSEQ multiplex PCR, lists solely in-frame clones and lacks some. The repertoire holds 95,000 to 150,000 clones, roughly 82% seen once, with roughly 5.4% in the top ten. The chain couples TRBV28 to TRBJ1-6; D call uncertain. Sequenced: peripheral blood. This clonotype was sampled from a human donor in a cohort sampled during active COVID-19. The CDR3 loop reads CASSFGGGNSPLHF. CDR3 nucleotide sequence: TGTGCCAGCAGTTTTGGCGGAGGTAATTCACCCCTCCACTTT.